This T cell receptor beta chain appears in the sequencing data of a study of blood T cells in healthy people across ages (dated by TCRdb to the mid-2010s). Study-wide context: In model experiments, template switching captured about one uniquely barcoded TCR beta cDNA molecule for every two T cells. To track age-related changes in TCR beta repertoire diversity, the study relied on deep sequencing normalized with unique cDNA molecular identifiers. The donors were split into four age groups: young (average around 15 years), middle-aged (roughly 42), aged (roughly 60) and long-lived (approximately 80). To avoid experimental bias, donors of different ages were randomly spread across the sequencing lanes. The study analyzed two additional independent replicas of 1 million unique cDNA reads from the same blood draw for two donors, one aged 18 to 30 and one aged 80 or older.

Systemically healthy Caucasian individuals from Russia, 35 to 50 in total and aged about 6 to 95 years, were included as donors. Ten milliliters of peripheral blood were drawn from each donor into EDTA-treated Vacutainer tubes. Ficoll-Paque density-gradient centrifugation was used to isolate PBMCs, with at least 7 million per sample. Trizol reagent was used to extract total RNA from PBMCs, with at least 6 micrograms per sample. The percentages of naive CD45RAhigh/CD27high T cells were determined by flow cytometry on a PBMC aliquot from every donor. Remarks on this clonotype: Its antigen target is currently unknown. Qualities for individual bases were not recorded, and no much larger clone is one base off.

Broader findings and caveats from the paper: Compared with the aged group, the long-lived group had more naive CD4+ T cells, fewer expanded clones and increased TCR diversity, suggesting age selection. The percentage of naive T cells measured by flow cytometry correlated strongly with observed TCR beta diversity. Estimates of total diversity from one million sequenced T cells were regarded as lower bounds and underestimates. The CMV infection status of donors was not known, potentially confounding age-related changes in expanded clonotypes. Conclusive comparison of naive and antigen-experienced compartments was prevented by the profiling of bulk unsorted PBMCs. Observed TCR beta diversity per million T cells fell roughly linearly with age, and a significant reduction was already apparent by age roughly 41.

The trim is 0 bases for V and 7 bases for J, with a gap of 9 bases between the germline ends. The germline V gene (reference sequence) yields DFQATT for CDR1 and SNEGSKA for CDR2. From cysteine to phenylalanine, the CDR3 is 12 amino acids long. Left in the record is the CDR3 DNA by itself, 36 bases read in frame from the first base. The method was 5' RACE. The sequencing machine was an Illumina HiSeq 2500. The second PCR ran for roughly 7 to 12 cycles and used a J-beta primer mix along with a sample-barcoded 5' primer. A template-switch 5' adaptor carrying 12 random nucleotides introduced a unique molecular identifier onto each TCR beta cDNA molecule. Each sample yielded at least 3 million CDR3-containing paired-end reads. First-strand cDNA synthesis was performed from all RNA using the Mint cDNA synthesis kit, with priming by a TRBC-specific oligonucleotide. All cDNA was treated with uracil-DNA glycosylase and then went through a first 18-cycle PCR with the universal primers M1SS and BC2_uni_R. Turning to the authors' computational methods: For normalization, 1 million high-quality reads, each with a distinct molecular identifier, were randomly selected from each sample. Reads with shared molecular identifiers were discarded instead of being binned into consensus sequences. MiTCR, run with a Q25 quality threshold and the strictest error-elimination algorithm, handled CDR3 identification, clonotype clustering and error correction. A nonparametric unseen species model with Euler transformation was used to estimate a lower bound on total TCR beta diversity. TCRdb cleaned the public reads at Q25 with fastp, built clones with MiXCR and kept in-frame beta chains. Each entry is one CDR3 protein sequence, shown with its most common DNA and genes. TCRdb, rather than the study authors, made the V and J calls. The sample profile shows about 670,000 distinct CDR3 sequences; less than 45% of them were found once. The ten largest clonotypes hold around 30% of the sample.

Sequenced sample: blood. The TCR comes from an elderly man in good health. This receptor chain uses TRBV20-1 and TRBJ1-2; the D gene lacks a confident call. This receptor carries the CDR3 CSARDSGGGYTF. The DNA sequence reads TGCAGTGCTAGAGACAGCGGAGGTGGCTACACCTTC.